This is a list of T cell receptor beta chains from one sample in a study of OX40 agonist ivuxolimab in advanced cancers. Profiled with immunoSEQ multiplex PCR; TCRdb holds only in-frame clones, not every one. The repertoire has under 95,000 clones, over 90% of them found once; the top ten carry under 8%. The sample consisted of CD4+ or CD8+ T cells sorted from blood, taken in a trial of the OX40 agonist ivuxolimab. The receptors stem from an adult with an advanced solid tumor such as melanoma, head and neck, liver or kidney cancer. Both conserved end residues are part of each CDR3. A D gene is named only where the DNA matches it firmly. Only part of the rows carry a size: once, few, many, or a class if the clone is expanded.

v_gene	j_gene	abundance	d_gene	len	CDR3nt	CDR3aa
TRBV14	TRBJ2-1	NA	TRBD2	19	TGTGCCAGCAGCCAAGTCGATACTAGCGGGAGTCGATATTACAATGAGCAGTTCTTC	CASSQVDTSGSRYYNEQFF
TRBV27	TRBJ2-1	NA	NA	17	TGTGCCAGCAGTTTGTCCCCCTCTAGGGGGGCGCTTAATGAGCAGTTCTTC	CASSLSPSRGALNEQFF
TRBV7-9	TRBJ2-7	NA	NA	11	TGTGCCAGCAGCTTGGGGCTCGAGCAGTACTTC	CASSLGLEQYF
TRBV5-1	TRBJ1-1	NA	TRBD1	13	TGCGCCAGCAGCCCAGGGGGCCTCACTGAAGCTTTCTTT	CASSPGGLTEAFF
TRBV12-5	TRBJ1-2	NA	NA	17	TGTGCTAGTGGTTTGGGGCCCCTTCCACCGGACCTGGAGGGCTACACCTTC	CASGLGPLPPDLEGYTF
TRBV9	TRBJ2-2	NA	NA	12	TGTGCCAGCGGAGGGGAAGCCGGGGAGCTGTTTTTT	CASGGEAGELFF
TRBV29-1	TRBJ1-2	few	NA	13	TGCAGCGTCCTGCCCCACGGGAGCTATGGCTACACCTTC	CSVLPHGSYGYTF
TRBV29-1	TRBJ2-7	NA	TRBD1	14	TGCACCGTTAGTACCGGGACAGCCTTAGCGGAGCAGTACTTC	CTVSTGTALAEQYF
TRBV5-1	TRBJ2-6	NA	NA	17	TGCGCCAGCAGCTTGAATTTGGGGACTTGGGGGGCCAACGTCCTGACTTTC	CASSLNLGTWGANVLTF
TRBV27	TRBJ2-3	NA	TRBD1	16	TGTGCCAGCAGTCCCTGGACAGGGAAGGGAACAGATACGCAGTATTTT	CASSPWTGKGTDTQYF
TRBV14	TRBJ2-1	NA	NA	15	TGTGCCAGCAGCCAAGACATCAGCTCCTACAATGAGCAGTTCTTC	CASSQDISSYNEQFF
TRBV2	TRBJ1-1	NA	NA	12	TGTGCCAGCAAACAGGTGAACACTGAAGCTTTCTTT	CASKQVNTEAFF
TRBV5-6	TRBJ2-7	NA	NA	12	TGTGCCAGCAGCTTCGGGTCCTACGAGCAGTACTTC	CASSFGSYEQYF
TRBV4-1	TRBJ1-2	NA	NA	13	TGCGCCAGCAGCCCCGGGACGGCTTATGGCTACACCTTC	CASSPGTAYGYTF
TRBV12-5	TRBJ1-1	once	NA	14	TGTGCTAGTGGCACAGACAGGTTCATCCCTGAAGCTTTCTTT	CASGTDRFIPEAFF
TRBV7-2	TRBJ1-2	NA	TRBD1	13	TGTGCCAGCAGCTTGACAGGGGACTATGGCTACACCTTC	CASSLTGDYGYTF
TRBV6-5	TRBJ2-7	NA	NA	15	TGTGCCAGCAGTTACCGGGAACCACTCTCCTACGAGCAGTACTTC	CASSYREPLSYEQYF
TRBV27	TRBJ2-7	NA	TRBD2	15	TGTGCCAGCAGTTTAGGGCTAGCGGGGACCTACGAGCAGTACTTC	CASSLGLAGTYEQYF
TRBV30	TRBJ2-3	NA	NA	14	TGTGCCTGGAGGGACGCGGGCCCCCACTTAATTCAGTATTTT	CAWRDAGPHLIQYF
TRBV7-8	TRBJ2-2	NA	NA	17	TGTGCCAGCAGCTTGTTATGGGTTGAGGGGGACACCGGGGAGCTGTTTTTT	CASSLLWVEGDTGELFF
TRBV29-1	TRBJ2-1	NA	NA	12	TGCACCGTACTTAAGGGGGTCAATGAGCAGTTCTTC	CTVLKGVNEQFF
TRBV27	TRBJ1-2	NA	NA	14	TGTGCCAGCAGTTTATCGGTCAGGGCCTATGGCTACACCTTC	CASSLSVRAYGYTF
TRBV5-4	TRBJ1-6	NA	NA	13	TGTGCCAGCAGCTTGGGCCAGGGCGGACCCCTCCACTTT	CASSLGQGGPLHF
TRBV4-3	TRBJ2-7	NA	NA	15	TGCGCCAGCAGCCAAGATAGGGGGACACCGTACGAGCAGTACTTC	CASSQDRGTPYEQYF
TRBV5-4	TRBJ2-7	once	NA	14	TGTGCCAGCAGCTTGGAGCTAGTTGCCTACGAGCAGTACTTC	CASSLELVAYEQYF
TRBV10-3	TRBJ2-7	NA	TRBD2	18	TGTGCCATCAGTCCATCGACACCTTCTAGCGGGAGGTCCTACGAGCAGTACTTC	CAISPSTPSSGRSYEQYF
TRBV4-3	TRBJ1-1	NA	NA	15	TGCGCCAGCAGCCAAGATAGAGGAGAAGGGACTGAAGCTTTCTTT	CASSQDRGEGTEAFF
TRBV5-1	TRBJ1-1	NA	NA	12	TGCGCCAGCAGCTTGTCCGGGGGCACGGCTTTCTTT	CASSLSGGTAFF
TRBV4-1	TRBJ1-4	NA	NA	15	TGCGCCAGCAGCCCTTTTGCGCAGTCCCCTGAAAAACTGTTTTTT	CASSPFAQSPEKLFF
TRBV11-3	TRBJ2-1	NA	TRBD1	16	TGTGCCAGCAGCTTGGAAACGGGACAGTCCTACAATGAGCAGTTCTTC	CASSLETGQSYNEQFF
TRBV5-1	TRBJ2-7	NA	NA	14	TGCGCCAGCAGCATTTCAGGTGCCCCTCCCGAGCAGTACTTC	CASSISGAPPEQYF
TRBV9	TRBJ2-7	NA	TRBD1	14	TGTGCCAGCAGCGTAAAAACAGGGGGGTCCGAGCAGTACTTC	CASSVKTGGSEQYF
TRBV5-1	TRBJ2-2	NA	NA	14	TGCGCCAGCAGCTTTCAAGGTACCACCGGGGAGCTGTTTTTT	CASSFQGTTGELFF
TRBV7-7	TRBJ2-3	NA	TRBD1	15	TGTGCTAGCAGCTTAGGGCAGGGGGCCTCAGATACGCAGTATTTT	CASSLGQGASDTQYF
TRBV2	TRBJ2-1	NA	TRBD2	14	TGTGCCAGCAGAACAGGACTAGCTGCAGATGAGCAGTTCTTC	CASRTGLAADEQFF
TRBV7-6	TRBJ2-5	NA	NA	12	TGTGCCAGCAGCTTCGACCAACTTACGAACGACTTC	CASSFDQLTNDF
TRBV28	TRBJ2-1	NA	NA	11	TGTGCCAGCAGTACGACACGCGAGCAGTTCTTC	CASSTTREQFF
TRBV18	TRBJ1-2	NA	TRBD1	17	TGTGCCAGCTCACCAAGAGCGGGACAGGGAGTAGACTATGGCTACACCTTC	CASSPRAGQGVDYGYTF
TRBV23-1	TRBJ1-2	NA	NA	13	TGCACCAGCAGTCGAAGGATTAACTATGGCTACACCTTC	CTSSRRINYGYTF
TRBV27	TRBJ1-2	NA	NA	14	TGTGCCAGCAGGGGACTTTTTTCTAACTATGGCTACACCTTC	CASRGLFSNYGYTF
TRBV2	TRBJ2-7	NA	TRBD1	14	TGTGCCAGCATCAACCGGGACAGGGGCTACGAGCAGTACTTC	CASINRDRGYEQYF
TRBV27	TRBJ2-1	NA	TRBD2	11	TGTGCCACCGGGGAGGGCATTGAGCAGTTCTTC	CATGEGIEQFF
TRBV9	TRBJ2-3	NA	NA	13	TGTGCCAGTTCGGGGGTCCGCACAGATACGCAGTATTTT	CASSGVRTDTQYF
TRBV27	TRBJ1-1	NA	TRBD1	14	TGTGCCAGCAGTCTCAGGGGGCTGAACACTGAAGCTTTCTTT	CASSLRGLNTEAFF
TRBV12-2	TRBJ2-5	NA	NA	18	TGTGCAAGTCGCCACTTAGAACTCAGGGGGATTCGTGGAGAGACCCAGTACTTC	CASRHLELRGIRGETQYF
TRBV19	TRBJ1-4	NA	TRBD1	13	TGTGCCAGTAGGGGACAGACTAATGAAAAACTGTTTTTT	CASRGQTNEKLFF
TRBV5-6	TRBJ2-3	NA	NA	11	TGTGCCAGCAGCACGGCAGGGCGTGAGTATTTT	CASSTAGREYF
TRBV29-1	TRBJ1-2	NA	TRBD1	13	TGCAGCGTTCGGGACAGGGATGGGGATGGCTACACCTTC	CSVRDRDGDGYTF
TRBV27	TRBJ2-5	NA	NA	11	TGTGCCAGCAGTCTAGGGGAGACCCAGTACTTC	CASSLGETQYF
TRBV6-5	TRBJ2-1	NA	NA	14	TGTGCCAGCAGTTACCTCGGCCCCGACAATGAGCAGTTCTTC	CASSYLGPDNEQFF
TRBV6-5	TRBJ1-2	NA	NA	16	TGTGCCAGCAGTTACTCGAGGGACGGGGGGTTTGGTGGCTACACCTTC	CASSYSRDGGFGGYTF
TRBV27	TRBJ2-7	NA	TRBD1	14	TGTGCCAGCAGTCTTCCGGGACAGGGGTACGAGCAGTACTTC	CASSLPGQGYEQYF
TRBV10-2	TRBJ2-7	NA	NA	14	TGCGCCAGCAGAGGAATGGCGGCCCCCTACGAGCAGTACTTC	CASRGMAAPYEQYF
TRBV7-9	TRBJ1-5	NA	NA	13	TGTGCCAGCAGCCCGGATAGCAATCAGCCCCAGCATTTT	CASSPDSNQPQHF
TRBV7-8	TRBJ2-5	NA	TRBD2	18	TGTGCCAGCAGCTTAGAACCCCATGGACTAGCGGGGGAAGAGACCCAGTACTTC	CASSLEPHGLAGEETQYF
TRBV29-1	TRBJ2-3	NA	TRBD2	14	TGCAGCGTCCAAACTAGCGGGAGAACAGATACGCAGTATTTT	CSVQTSGRTDTQYF
TRBV4-3	TRBJ1-2	NA	TRBD1	15	TGCGCCAGCAGCCCAGACGGACAGGGGGTCTATGGCTACACCTTC	CASSPDGQGVYGYTF
TRBV27	TRBJ2-3	NA	NA	14	TGTGCCAGCAGCTCGATTTTGAGCACAGATACGCAGTATTTT	CASSSILSTDTQYF
TRBV10-1	TRBJ1-1	NA	TRBD1	17	TGCGCCAGCAGTGAGTCACGGAAGGACAGGGTATTGACTGAAGCTTTCTTT	CASSESRKDRVLTEAFF